This T cell receptor beta chain was sequenced in a study of shared clonotypes between healthy human individuals. General observations from the study: Generally, naive subsets (rather than memory subsets) showed larger estimated richness. When compared with the clonotypes that were shared by all four sorted-subset donors, the non-shared clonotypes turned out to have lower generation probabilities.

Germline CDR1 and CDR2: MNHNY and SVGAGI (reference sequence). The length of the CDR3 is 14 residues. The V and J ends lost 2 bases and 3 bases respectively, with 8 bases between them. Naive CD4+ cells were CD45RA-selected; the remaining cells were memory. Sorted-subset replicate PCRs used about 190 ng of genomic DNA. This amount corresponded to 33,000 or so T cell genomes. Assay used: immunoSEQ multiplex PCR; TCRdb lists only in-frame clones, some missing. The repertoire includes some 2,400,000 clones, 90% to 96% of them detected once, and 0.13% sits in the top ten. Comments on this clone: Its antigen is still unknown.

What was sequenced was naive CD4+ T cells sorted from blood. Subset: CD45RA+ positively selected. The clonotype was recovered from a man younger than 30 in good health. The chain uses TRBV6-6 and TRBJ1-5, with D unresolved. The CDR3 sequence: CASSYGRNNQPQHF. In DNA, the CDR3 is TGTGCCAGCAGTTACGGCAGGAACAATCAGCCCCAGCATTTT.